The sequence of this T cell receptor beta chain was determined in a study of response to subunit inactivated influenza vaccine. TCRdb re-analysed the RT-PCR reads in MiXCR, keeping a single row per CDR3 protein. There are hundreds of thousands of distinct CDR3 sequences in the sample; approximately 12% occur only once, and roughly 14% lies in the top ten. This CDR3 has 14 amino acids. Looked up from germline, CDR1 is DFQATT and CDR2 is SNEGSKA (reference sequence). V was pared by 2 bases and J by 6 bases, with 16 bases between. This clonotype was seen many times. The chain couples TRBV20-1 to TRBJ1-1; D is unresolved. The TCR sequence derives from a man between 45 and 60 years old who received an inactivated influenza vaccine. The input for sequencing was PBMCs from blood, taken about 6 weeks after vaccination. The CDR3 reads CSARYNLSTAEAFF. In DNA, the CDR3 is TGCAGTGCTAGATACAATTTGAGTACCGCTGAAGCTTTCTTT.